This T cell receptor beta chain came from a study of PD-L1 blockade in urothelial cancer. Libraries were prepared by immunoSEQ multiplex PCR; TCRdb keeps only in-frame clonotypes and omits some of them. The sample consists of tens of thousands of clones, about 86% of them appearing once. This CDR3 is built from 14 residues. Per germline, CDR1 SGHTA and CDR2 FQGNSA. V gave up 5 bases and J gave up 4 bases, with 13 bases separating them. As to time point: pretreatment peripheral blood. The receptor's source is a man aged 65-85 years with urothelial cancer. The chain is built from TRBV7-2 and TRBJ2-3; D is unclear. The sample consisted of PBMCs, taken around atezolizumab (anti-PD-L1) treatment. CDR3 coding DNA: TGTGCCAGCAGCCTTCCGACGGGTGCAGATACGCAGTATTTT. It is translated as CASSLPTGADTQYF.